This T cell receptor (beta chain) appears in the sequencing data of a study of Ad26.COV2.S vaccination and SARS-CoV-2 variants (dated by TCRdb to 2020 to 2022). Study-level background: Vaccine-arm donors came from COV1001, a multicentre, randomized, double-blind, placebo-controlled phase I-IIa trial of Ad26.COV2.S in healthy adults. Ad26.COV2.S was administered intramuscularly at a dose of 5x10^10 or 1x10^11 viral particles, either as one shot or as two shots given 56 days apart. TCRbeta repertoire sequencing served as the tool for gauging how specific and how broad the SARS-CoV-2-reactive T cell receptors were following Ad26.COV2.S vaccination. The TCR-sequenced set comprised about 30 samples: some 20 Ad26.COV2.S vaccine recipients, 5 placebo recipients and 8 SARS-CoV-2 convalescent individuals. Participants in the trial were split at random into five groups of five each, receiving low-dose or high-dose Ad26.COV2.S once or twice, or else placebo on both occasions. Blinding of investigators to trial group allocation was maintained during experiments and outcome assessment.

The immunoSEQ Assay was used to sequence TCRbeta CDR3 regions. After extraction, genomic DNA underwent amplification by bias-controlled multiplex PCR, followed by high-throughput sequencing. Processing in the source paper ran as follows. To quantify the absolute abundance of each unique TCRbeta CDR3 region, sequences were collapsed and filtered. Usable DNA was measured by amplifying reference genes present in all nucleated cells, and TCRbeta template counts were normalized to that usable DNA to estimate T cell fraction. Repertoire TCRs were annotated as SARS-CoV-2-specific when V gene, CDR3 amino acid sequence and J gene were exactly matched to a known reactive TCR set. MIRA supplied the reference SARS-CoV-2 TCR set, which was filtered for enrichment in COVID-19-positive ImmuneCODE repertoires so that public or cross-reactive TCRs were removed. Drawing on the MIRA antigens, annotated TCRs were analysed further at the level of specific ORF or position within ORF. Breadth was defined as the number of annotated unique rearrangements divided by the total number of unique productive rearrangements, and depth was defined as the summed frequency of the annotated unique rearrangements. Two-sided Wilcoxon rank-sum tests were applied when comparing TCR breadth between groups. TCRdb provides this immuneACCESS table in a form limited to in-frame rearrangements. Some clones are lacking; in checked studies, under half of them reflect an unresolved V gene, and why the rest are absent is not known. V and J calls and clone size are those listed in that table; D and trimming were worked out from the DNA. This sample is represented by about 330,000 clones; 90% of them were singletons. The top ten constitute 5.5% of the sample.

Its CDR3 holds 20 amino acids, cysteine through phenylalanine. Solely the CDR3 DNA is kept, with 60 bases framed from the first base. For CDR1 and CDR2, the germline V gene (reference sequence) lists LGHDT and YNNKEL. Germline trimming amounts to 4 bases on V and 0 bases on J, with 14 as the count of junction bases outside the gene matches. Overall results and qualifications from the work: Comparable non-spike TCR breadth was observed between vaccine and placebo recipients, consistent with only spike being contained in the vaccine. Substantial breadth of spike-specific CD8+ and CD4+ T cell responses was reported after vaccination. It was noted by the authors that total T cell responses may have been underestimated by the TCR breadth and depth analyses. Ad26.COV2.S recipients had higher spike-specific TCR breadth than placebo recipients (P = 0.0014). The study lacked the statistical power to compare responses across vaccine doses or regimens.

About this clone itself: The antigen it binds to is not known. No per-base quality is available; no much larger clone lies one base away.

The treatment or condition label, read with the paper, signifies: about 20 received Ad26.COV2.S at low or high dose, single or two shots; five or six received placebo; per-sample allocation not given. For vaccine and placebo recipients, repertoires were sequenced using samples collected on day 63 after the first injection. Cohort 1b enrolled 25 to 30 adults aged 18-55 years at a single site in Boston, USA, between 29 July and 7 August 2020. As a vaccine, Ad26.COV2.S was a replication-incompetent adenovirus type 26 vector that expressed a prefusion-stabilized SARS-CoV-2 spike protein derived from the original Wuhan strain.

The sequence derives from a person between 18 and 65 years old who received the Ad26.COV2.S COVID-19 vaccine or a placebo. The specimen was peripheral blood, collected in a trial of Ad26.COV2.S vaccine versus placebo. The chain was built from TRBV3-1 (or the pseudogene TRBV3-2) and TRBJ2-6, and 8 junction bases match TRBD1. The nucleotide sequence is given as TGTGCCAGCAGCCCCACCCGGACAGGGAGCCAGGTCTCTGGGGCCAACGTCCTGACTTTC. The encoded protein is CASSPTRTGSQVSGANVLTF.